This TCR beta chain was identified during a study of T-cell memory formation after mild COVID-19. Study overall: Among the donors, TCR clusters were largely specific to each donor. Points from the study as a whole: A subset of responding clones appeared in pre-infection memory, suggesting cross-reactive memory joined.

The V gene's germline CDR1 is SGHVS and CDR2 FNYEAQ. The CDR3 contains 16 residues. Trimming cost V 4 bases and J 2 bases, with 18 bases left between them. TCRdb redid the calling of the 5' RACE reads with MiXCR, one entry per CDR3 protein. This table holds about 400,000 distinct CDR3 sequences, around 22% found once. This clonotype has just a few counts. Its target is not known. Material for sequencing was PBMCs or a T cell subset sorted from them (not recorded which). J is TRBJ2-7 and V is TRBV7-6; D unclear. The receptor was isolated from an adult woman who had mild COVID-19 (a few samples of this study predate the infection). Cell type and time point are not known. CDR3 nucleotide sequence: TGTGCCAGCAGCTCCCAGAGCGCCGAGACAACCTACGAGCAGTACTTC. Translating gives CASSSQSAETTYEQYF. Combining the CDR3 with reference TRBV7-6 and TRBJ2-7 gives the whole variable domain GAGVSQSPRYKVTKRGQDVALRCDPISGHVSLYWYRQALGQGPEFLTYFNYEAQQDKSGLPNDRFSAERPEGSISTLTIQRTEQRDSAMYRCASSSQSAETTYEQYFGPGTRLTVT.